Listed below are T cell receptor beta chains from one sample, sequenced in a study of T cells after posttransplantation cyclophosphamide. Produced via immunoSEQ multiplex PCR; TCRdb's table is partial and in-frame only. This sample has tens of thousands of clones, with 93% found just once. Sequencing input: PBMCs. The receptor source for this set is a woman aged 30 to 39 in good health and a related stem cell transplant donor. CDR3s include the opening cysteine and the closing phenylalanine or tryptophan. Fields, in order: V gene, clone size, J gene, CDR3 protein. Expanded clones are given a class, and other clones once, few, many or no size at all.

TRBV7-9	once	TRBJ2-3	CASSSHRGQSTDTQYF
TRBV2	once	TRBJ2-2	CASRNNRGRGELFF
TRBV15	NA	TRBJ2-3	CATSRSGGGDTQYF
TRBV5-1	NA	TRBJ1-1	CASSFARGTEAFF
TRBV11-2	NA	TRBJ2-2	CASSLVGANTGELFF
TRBV10-3	NA	TRBJ2-2	CAIRRLTGELFF
TRBV4-3	NA	TRBJ2-7	CASSPRTSGGYTYEQYF
TRBV5-4	NA	TRBJ2-5	CATTDRGRFRRETQYF
TRBV11-2	NA	TRBJ1-2	CASTPGAGGYTF
TRBV21-1	NA	TRBJ1-2	CASPTRLYGYTF
TRBV9	NA	TRBJ2-3	CASSVAALSTDTQYF
TRBV28	NA	TRBJ2-1	CASSPRPKRAYNEQFF
TRBV11-1	NA	TRBJ2-2	CASSQGSDYTGELFF
TRBV5-4	NA	TRBJ2-2	CASSLGGRDYTGELFF
TRBV7-2	NA	TRBJ2-7	CASSFAPGGYEQYF
TRBV27	NA	TRBJ1-5	CASSFSGVNQPQHF
TRBV19	NA	TRBJ1-6	CASTTGQAYNSPLHF
TRBV19	NA	TRBJ2-2	CASSISPSLNTGELFF
TRBV7-6	once	TRBJ2-7	CASSLTDRPYEQYF
TRBV13	NA	TRBJ2-1	CASSPLGTNNEQFF
TRBV4-2	NA	TRBJ1-6	CASSQEGGLGSPLHF
TRBV5-1	NA	TRBJ2-3	CASSALGQADTDTQYF
TRBV19	NA	TRBJ1-1	CASSTGQGANTEAFF
TRBV10-1	NA	TRBJ1-1	CASSQTGSNTEAFF
TRBV4-3	NA	TRBJ1-1	CASSQDPGQGAWGLRNTEAFF
TRBV5-1	NA	TRBJ2-5	CASSLVLELAGGETQYF
TRBV10-3	NA	TRBJ1-2	CAIRQGTSNYGYTF
TRBV19	NA	TRBJ1-1	CASNQVFTEAFF
TRBV19	NA	TRBJ2-4	CASSRQGGAKNIQYF
TRBV27	NA	TRBJ2-7	CASSFTGEGPGYEQYF
TRBV9	NA	TRBJ2-3	CASSSSEGLGRYF
TRBV4-2	NA	TRBJ2-7	CASSQEDQTYEQYF
TRBV2	NA	TRBJ1-1	CASSVEGYGKAFF
TRBV5-4	NA	TRBJ1-1	CASSGGGRGASTEAFF
TRBV10-3	NA	TRBJ2-3	CAISGTTDPSTDTQYF
TRBV6-5	NA	TRBJ1-4	CASSGTGTNEKLFF
TRBV7-9	NA	TRBJ2-5	CASSLEAGRETQYF
TRBV2	NA	TRBJ2-7	CASSEVRKQYF
TRBV18	NA	TRBJ2-7	CASSPTGVGEQYF
TRBV5-4	NA	TRBJ2-7	CASSPEPGNPYEQYF
TRBV28	NA	TRBJ1-5	CASSLTHRVSQPQHF